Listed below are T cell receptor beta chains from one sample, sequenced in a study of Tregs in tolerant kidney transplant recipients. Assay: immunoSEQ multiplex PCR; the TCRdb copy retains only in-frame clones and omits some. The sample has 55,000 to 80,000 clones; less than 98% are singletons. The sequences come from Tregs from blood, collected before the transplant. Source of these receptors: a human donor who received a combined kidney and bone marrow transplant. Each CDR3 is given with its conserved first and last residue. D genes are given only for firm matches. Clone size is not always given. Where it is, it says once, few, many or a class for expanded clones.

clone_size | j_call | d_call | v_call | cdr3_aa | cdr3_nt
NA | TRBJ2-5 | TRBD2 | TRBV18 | CASSPQLAGLVETQYF | TGTGCCAGCTCACCACAACTAGCGGGGTTGGTAGAGACCCAGTACTTC
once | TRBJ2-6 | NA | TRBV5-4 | CASSLGLLDMSSSGANVLTF | TGTGCCAGCAGCCTCGGTTTACTAGACATGTCCTCCTCTGGGGCCAACGTCCTGACTTTC
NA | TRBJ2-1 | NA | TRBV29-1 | CSVEGLRVYNEQFF | TGCAGCGTTGAAGGCCTCAGGGTCTACAATGAGCAGTTCTTC
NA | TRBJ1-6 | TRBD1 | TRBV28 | CASSSNRGIDSPLHF | TGTGCCAGCAGTTCAAACAGGGGTATCGATTCACCCCTCCACTTT
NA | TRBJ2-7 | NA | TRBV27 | CASSLLPGLPVGEQYF | TGTGCCAGCAGTTTGCTACCGGGACTCCCGGTGGGTGAGCAGTACTTC
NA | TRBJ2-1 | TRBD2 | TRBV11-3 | CASSRFPSGREEQFF | TGTGCCAGCAGCCGATTCCCTAGCGGGAGAGAGGAGCAGTTCTTC
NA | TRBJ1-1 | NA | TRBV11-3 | CASSLVGRVTEAFF | TGTGCCAGCAGCTTAGTTGGTCGGGTCACTGAAGCTTTCTTT
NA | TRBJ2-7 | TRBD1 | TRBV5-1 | CASSLSRGRYEQYF | TGCGCCAGCAGCTTGAGTAGGGGGCGGTACGAGCAGTACTTC
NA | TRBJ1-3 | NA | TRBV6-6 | CASSYGPLSGNTIYF | TGTGCCAGCAGTTACGGCCCTCTCTCTGGAAACACCATATATTTT
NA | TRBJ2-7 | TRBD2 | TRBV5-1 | CASSGRGFTYEQYF | TGCGCCAGCAGTGGGCGGGGGTTTACCTACGAGCAGTACTTC
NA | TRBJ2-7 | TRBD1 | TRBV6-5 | CASSWGRQGAAYEQYF | TGTGCCAGCAGTTGGGGACGACAGGGGGCAGCCTACGAGCAGTACTTC
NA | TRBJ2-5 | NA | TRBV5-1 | CASGFPGGTQYF | TGCGCCAGCGGCTTCCCGGGTGGGACCCAGTACTTC
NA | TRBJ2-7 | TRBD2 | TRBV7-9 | CASSLAGAGGAYEQYF | TGTGCCAGCAGCTTAGCGGGAGCGGGGGGAGCCTACGAGCAGTACTTC
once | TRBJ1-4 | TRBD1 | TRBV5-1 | CASSLAPGQGLKGTLFF | TGCGCCAGCAGCTTGGCCCCGGGACAGGGCCTAAAAGGGACACTGTTTTTT
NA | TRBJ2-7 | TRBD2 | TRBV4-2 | CASSQDQRLAGGDKYEQYF | TGTGCCAGCAGCCAAGATCAGAGACTAGCGGGGGGAGACAAATACGAGCAGTACTTC
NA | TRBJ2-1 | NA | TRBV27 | CASSLSRQVGTQFF | TGTGCCAGCAGTTTATCGCGTCAGGTTGGGACACAGTTCTTC